The rows below give T cell receptor beta chains drawn from one sample of a study of shared clonotypes between healthy human individuals. Repertoires were generated with immunoSEQ multiplex PCR, while TCRdb's copy carries only in-frame clones and drops some. The data show about 480,000 clones, about 79% seen once. The sequenced sample was PBMCs. The source of these receptors is a woman in her 40s in good health. Some clones in this sample may be carry-over from other donors' samples. Both conserved end residues are part of each CDR3. A D gene is named only where the DNA matches it firmly. Only some rows state a clone size, as once, few, many or a class for expanded clones.

clone_size	d_call	j_call	v_call	cdr3_nt	cdr3_aa
.	TRBD1	TRBJ1-1	TRBV7-9	TGTGCCAGCATACAGGGGGCTCTGACTGAAGCTTTCTTT	CASIQGALTEAFF
.	TRBD1	TRBJ1-2	TRBV7-8	TGTGCCAGCAGTTCGCGGACAGGAACGGAAGGCTACACCTTC	CASSSRTGTEGYTF
.	.	TRBJ2-2	TRBV5-6	TGTGCCAGCAGCACATGGAACACCGGGGAGCTGTTTTTT	CASSTWNTGELFF
.	.	TRBJ2-7	TRBV6-6	TGTGCCAGCAGAAGTCCCGGGGACCCTCTCGAGCAGTACTTC	CASRSPGDPLEQYF
.	.	TRBJ2-7	TRBV5-1	TGCGCCAGCAGTCTTGGGAATTCCTACGAGCAGTACTTC	CASSLGNSYEQYF
.	.	TRBJ2-7	TRBV28	TGTGCCAGCAGCTGGGGCAGGGGATACGAGCAGTACTTC	CASSWGRGYEQYF
.	.	TRBJ1-3	TRBV2	TGTGCCAGCAGCCCTCCGCCGGGACTCAGCTCTGGAAACACCATATATTTT	CASSPPPGLSSGNTIYF
.	TRBD2	TRBJ2-3	TRBV4-3	TGCGCCAGCAGCCAATCCGGGACTAGCGGGAGAGTAGATACGCAGTATTTT	CASSQSGTSGRVDTQYF
.	TRBD2	TRBJ2-1	TRBV7-2	TGTGCCAGCAGCTTAGCACGCCTAGCGGGATCCAATGAGCAGTTCTTC	CASSLARLAGSNEQFF
once	.	TRBJ2-7	TRBV29-1	TGCAGCGCTGGGGCGGAAAAGGGAAACGAGCAGTACTTC	CSAGAEKGNEQYF